Each of the 28 T cell receptor beta chains below was sequenced from the same sample in a study of memory CD4+ T cells and cytomegalovirus serostatus. Single viable CD3+CD4+CD8-CD45RO+ cells were sorted as the memory CD4+ T cells. The table came from immunoSEQ multiplex PCR; TCRdb's copy has only in-frame clones and leaves some out. Among about 61,000 clones listed, approximately 78% were seen once. The sequenced sample was memory CD4+ T cells from blood. The receptor set was obtained from an adult in good health and CMV-seronegative.

The CDR3 nucleotides read TGTGCCAGCTTAAGACAGGACCCGAATTCACCCCTCCACTTT. It specifies CASLRQDPNSPLHF. The rearrangement joins TRBV2 to TRBJ1-6; D may be TRBD1 (6 bases). V was clipped by 8 bases and J by 7 bases, with 15 bases between them. CDR1 and CDR2 (germline): SNHLY, FYNNEI. This CDR3 has 14 amino acids.

This chain connects TRBV7-7 to TRBJ2-7, with 8 bases lining up with TRBD1. The CDR3 contains 13 residues. V dropped 5 bases and J dropped 7; count of bases not matched to a gene: 7. Germline loops: CDR1 SSHAT, CDR2 FNYEAQ (reference sequence). CDR3 nucleotides: TGTGCCAGCAGCACGGACAGGGCTGATGAGCAGTACTTC. Translation gives CASSTDRADEQYF.

This clone was recorded only once. This chain uses TRBV21-1 with TRBJ2-6; the table's D call, TRBD2, was not checked against the DNA. TRBV21-1 is annotated as a pseudogene. This CDR3 spans 13 amino acids. CDR3 sequence reads: CASVPTGANVLTF. The DNA of the CDR3 is TGTGCCAGCGTCCCTACTGGGGCCAACGTCCTGACTTTC.

The chain has TRBV5-1 and TRBJ2-6, with TRBD2 as a possible D gene (6 bases). The CDR3 has 15 residues. Germline V lookup: CDR1 SGHRS, CDR2 YFSETQ. Trimming removed 0 bases from V and 3 bases from J, with 7 bases in between. This chain's CDR3 is CASSLGRGGANVLTF. The CDR3, as DNA: TGCGCCAGCAGCTTGGGGAGGGGTGGGGCCAACGTCCTGACTTTC.

This clone was seen only once. V and J are TRBV27 and TRBJ1-6; D not resolved. V was pared by 7 bases and J by 5 bases, with 18 bases between. The CDR3 length is 16 residues. Germline values: CDR1 MNHEY, CDR2 SMNVEV (reference sequence). CDR3 region: CASNSLADANNSPLHF. CDR3 sequence (DNA): TGTGCCAGCAACTCCCTCGCCGACGCTAATAATTCACCCCTCCACTTT.

In DNA, the CDR3 is TGTGCCAGCAGCAGGGGCCGCACAGATACGCAGTATTTT. The encoded protein is CASSRGRTDTQYF. The chain carries TRBV7-2 and TRBJ2-3, with D perhaps matching TRBD1 (5 bases). Germline assignment: CDR1 SGHTA and CDR2 FQGNSA. The CDR3 runs 13 residues. V dropped 5 bases and J dropped 1 base, with 7 bases sitting between them.

The chain couples TRBV5-1 to TRBJ2-7, with D perhaps assigned TRBD1 or TRBD2 (5 bases each). Germline CDR1 SGHRS, CDR2 YFSETQ. Between the trimmed V and J ends, which lost 4 bases and 0 bases, there was a span of 11 bases. The CDR3 totals 14 residues. The chain's CDR3 is CASSRDGRSYEQYF. The DNA of the CDR3 is TGCGCCAGCAGCAGGGACGGCCGCTCCTACGAGCAGTACTTC.

The chain combines TRBV11-2 with TRBJ2-5; D is unresolved. The CDR3 runs to 14 residues. CDR1 is SGHAT, CDR2 FQNNGV, per germline. Trimming shortened V by 2 bases and J by 9 bases, and 16 bases separated the two germline ends. CDR3 sequence: CASSLMGPMPAQYF. Written as DNA, the CDR3 is TGTGCCAGCAGCTTAATGGGTCCCATGCCGGCCCAGTACTTC.

This clone appeared a few times. The chain is built from TRBV7-6 and TRBJ1-5; perhaps TRBD1 as D (5 bases). Trimming took 3 bases from V and 6 from J, leaving 33 bases between them. Looked up from germline, CDR1 is SGHVS and CDR2 is FNYEAQ. The length of the CDR3 is 21 residues. The DNA of the CDR3 is TGTGCCAGCAGCTTGCTACCGAACCTTTCTGTGGGGCCTCAGGGTGTTCAGCCCCAGCATTTT. This gives the protein CASSLLPNLSVGPQGVQPQHF. The full variable domain, its missing parts supplied by reference TRBV7-6 and TRBJ1-5, is GAGVSQSPRYKVTKRGQDVALRCDPISGHVSLYWYRQALGQGPEFLTYFNYEAQQDKSGLPNDRFSAERPEGSISTLTIQRTEQRDSAMYRCASSLLPNLSVGPQGVQPQHFGDGTRLSIL.

Of note for this clone: Sequence at one end of the junction differs from germline and may be a read error. This chain uses TRBV30 with TRBJ2-1, with D tentatively TRBD1 or TRBD2 (5 bases each). CDR1 GTSNPN and CDR2 SVGIG come from the germline V gene (reference sequence). This CDR3 is 12 amino acids long. CDR3 bases: TGTGCCTGGAGTGTACCCCAGGGCTCGGGGCTCTTC. Amino acids: CAWSVPQGSGLF.

This sequence joins TRBV7-2 and TRBJ2-3, with D possibly TRBD1 on 5 matching bases. Trimming took off 1 base at V and 3 bases at J, with 11 bases between the two ends. CDR3 length: 15 amino acids. CDR1 SGHTA and CDR2 FQGNSA come from the germline V gene. CDR3 residues: CASSLDSTVTDTQYF. The CDR3 bases are TGTGCCAGCAGCTTAGATTCGACAGTTACAGATACGCAGTATTTT.

This chain links TRBV10-3 with TRBJ1-4, with D tentatively TRBD1 (5 bases). V was cut by 3 bases and J by 8 bases, with 10 bases left in between. CDR1 ENHRY and CDR2 SYGVKD come from the germline V gene. The CDR3 is made up of 13 amino acids. The CDR3 sequence is CAISDGAAEKLFF. CDR3 nucleotides: TGTGCCATCAGTGACGGGGCTGCGGAAAAACTGTTTTTT.

The chain carries TRBV5-1 and TRBJ2-2; 13 bases map to TRBD2. With 4 bases clipped from V and 8 bases from J, the junction kept 2 bases outside the gene matches. Per germline, CDR1 SGHRS and CDR2 YFSETQ. CDR3 length equals 14 residues. The CDR3 DNA reads as TGCGCCAGCAGCCGGACTAGCGGGAGTGGGGAGCTGTTTTTT. Its translation is CASSRTSGSGELFF.

This clone was found a few times. CDR3 sequence reads: CASSLNSGASTDTQYF. CDR3 coding DNA: TGTGCCAGCAGCTTGAATAGCGGGGCTAGCACAGATACGCAGTATTTT. V is TRBV5-4 and J is TRBJ2-3, with 8 nucleotides matching TRBD2. V shed 1 base, J shed 0 bases, and the junction held 4 bases outside the gene matches. This CDR3 has 16 residues. The germline V gene encodes CDR1 SGHNT and CDR2 YYREEE (reference sequence).

CDR3: CASSQAGGANYGYTF. The CDR3 coding sequence is TGTGCCAGCAGTCAGGCGGGGGGGGCTAACTATGGCTACACCTTC. This chain links TRBV28 with TRBJ1-2; perhaps TRBD1 as D (5 bases). CDR3 length: 15 residues. With 5 bases removed from V and 0 bases from J, the gap between germline ends came to 13 bases. Germline-derived CDR1 and CDR2 are MDHEN and SYDVKM.

This clone was observed a few times. The chain has TRBV30 and TRBJ1-5; no clear D. This CDR3 has 13 residues. The V gene's germline CDR1 is GTSNPN and CDR2 SVGIG (reference sequence). Trimming removed 0 bases at V and 6 bases at J, with 9 bases between. This chain's CDR3 is CAWSVSERQPQHF. The CDR3 nucleotides read TGTGCCTGGAGTGTATCGGAACGTCAGCCCCAGCATTTT.

The genes are TRBV11-2 and TRBJ2-1; 10 nucleotides match TRBD1. This CDR3 has 15 residues. Germline V CDR1 and CDR2: SGHAT, FQNNGV. Trimming cost V 5 bases and J 4 bases; bases outside gene matches: 5. The CDR3 reads CASSTGTGAYNEQFF. The CDR3 DNA follows: TGTGCCAGCAGCACCGGGACAGGGGCTTACAATGAGCAGTTCTTC.

The chain links TRBV29-1 to TRBJ2-7; the match to TRBD2 covers 9 bases. The V and J ends lost 4 bases and 6 bases, in that order; junction bases with no gene match: 7. The CDR3 length is 13 residues. Germline assignment: CDR1 SQVTM and CDR2 ANQGSEA. DNA of the CDR3: TGCAGCGTTGGGCTAGCGGGACCAGGCGAGCAGTACTTC. Translating gives CSVGLAGPGEQYF.

The rearrangement uses TRBV6-1 and TRBJ2-6; D unresolved. V lost 8 bases, J lost 0 bases, and 5 bases lay in between. The CDR3 contains 13 residues. Germline loops: CDR1 MNHNS, CDR2 SASEGT. The CDR3 sequence: CASSNSGANVLTF. CDR3 nucleotides: TGTGCCAGCTCCAACTCTGGGGCCAACGTCCTGACTTTC.

This chain joins TRBV19 and TRBJ2-5, with TRBD2 matching 7 bases. V trimming: 3 bases; J trimming: 5 bases; junction bases outside the gene matches: 6. The CDR3 covers 14 residues. Germline V gene lookup returns CDR1 LNHDA and CDR2 SQIVND (reference sequence). The CDR3: CASSMERDSETQYF. In DNA, the CDR3 is TGTGCCAGTAGTATGGAGCGGGATAGCGAGACCCAGTACTTC.

There are a few counts of this clone. The chain has TRBV7-9 and TRBJ1-2; no reliable D call. The CDR3 length is 13 residues. In germline, CDR1 is SEHNR, CDR2 FQNEAQ (reference sequence). Trimming left V 6 bases short and J 4 bases short, with 12 bases between. The CDR3 bases are TGTGCCAGCAGAATGGTTAGTAGCTATGGCTACACCTTC. It encodes CASRMVSSYGYTF.

This clone was recorded only once. Other nucleotide sequences from this sample produce the same CDR3. The CDR3 DNA follows: TGTGCCAGCAGCCTAGCGGGAAATGAGCAGTTCTTC. Translation gives CASSLAGNEQFF. The chain couples TRBV11-2 to TRBJ2-1, with 9 bases matching TRBD2. The trim removed 5 bases at V and 7 bases at J, leaving 0 bases unmatched. The CDR3 has 12 amino acids. Germline CDR1 is SGHAT and CDR2 is FQNNGV. Based on the CDR3 plus reference TRBV11-2 and TRBJ2-1, the full variable domain is EAGVAQSPRYKIIEKRQSVAFWCNPISGHATLYWYQQILGQGPKLLIQFQNNGVVDDSQLPKDRFSAERLKGVDSTLKIQPAKLEDSAVYLCASSLAGNEQFFGPGTRLTVL.

The chain employs TRBV5-5 and TRBJ2-1; D gene unclear. Trimming left V 2 bases short and J 4 bases short, with 7 bases between. Germline V gene sequence: CDR1 SGHKS, CDR2 YYEKEE (reference sequence). CDR3 length: 13 residues. The DNA for the CDR3 is TGTGCCAGCAGCTTTGAGAGATACAATGAGCAGTTCTTC. Translation gives CASSFERYNEQFF.

This clone has just a few counts. The chain has TRBV7-8 and TRBJ1-2; 7 bases are shared with TRBD1. Germline V gives CDR1 SGHVS, CDR2 FQNEAQ. Germline trimming cut 6 bases from V and 4 bases from J; bases unmatched to any gene: 11. The CDR3 is made up of 15 amino acids. The CDR3, as DNA: TGTGCCAGCAGTTCCTCCACAGGGGAAGGCTATGGCTACACCTTC. It encodes CASSSSTGEGYGYTF. Complete variable domain (other parts from reference TRBV7-8 and TRBJ1-2): GAGVSQSPRYKVAKRGQDVALRCDPISGHVSLFWYQQALGQGPEFLTYFQNEAQLDKSGLPSDRFFAERPEGSVSTLKIQRTQQEDSAVYLCASSSSTGEGYGYTFGSGTRLTVV.

The V gene is TRBV7-3, the J gene TRBJ2-3; perhaps TRBD2 as D (5 bases). V shed 1 base and J shed 4 bases, with 9 bases lying between them. This CDR3 spans 14 amino acids. The V gene's germline CDR1 is SGHTA and CDR2 FQGTGA. Written as DNA, the CDR3 is TGTGCCAGCAGCTTAAGATCCGGGGCAGATACGCAGTATTTT. The encoded protein is CASSLRSGADTQYF.

The rearrangement links TRBV11-3 to TRBJ1-1; D unclear. CDR1 is SGHNT and CDR2 is YENEEA in the germline V gene. V dropped 5 bases and J dropped 2 bases, with 12 bases sitting between them. The CDR3 is made up of 14 amino acids. The CDR3 sequence is CASSRDGPNTEAFF. The CDR3, as DNA: TGTGCCAGCAGCCGAGACGGACCAAACACTGAAGCTTTCTTT.

The chain employs TRBV6-5 and TRBJ1-1; D perhaps matches TRBD1 (5 bases). The CDR3 is 14 residues long. Germline values: CDR1 MNHEY, CDR2 SVGAGI. V was shortened by 2 bases and J by 3 bases, with 10 bases between the two germline ends. The CDR3 sequence is CASSYKDTDTEAFF. The DNA of the CDR3 is TGTGCCAGCAGTTACAAGGACACCGACACTGAAGCTTTCTTT.

The chain links TRBV9 to TRBJ2-7; weak D call: TRBD2 (6 bases). The CDR3 consists of 14 residues. Trimming cost V 1 base and J 7 bases, with 15 bases left between them. Per germline, CDR1 SGDLS and CDR2 YYNGEE. The chain's CDR3 is CASSVLASAREQYF. As DNA, the CDR3 is TGTGCCAGCAGCGTACTAGCGTCAGCGCGGGAGCAGTACTTC. Full variable domain (outside the CDR3, taken from reference TRBV9 and TRBJ2-7): DSGVTQTPKHLITATGQRVTLRCSPRSGDLSVYWYQQSLDQGLQFLIQYYNGEERAKGNILERFSAQQFPDLHSELNLSSLELGDSALYFCASSVLASAREQYFGPGTRLTVT.